Reported below is one T cell receptor beta chain. The PCR made use of 60 Vbeta and 13 Jbeta primers. TCRdb's copy holds only in-frame clones and misses some; the assay was immunoSEQ multiplex PCR. Altogether under 150,000 clones are present, over 8% being singletons, with the ten largest covering roughly 1.9%. The data derive from a study of cytomegalovirus exposure and HLA in healthy donors. V lost 3 bases and J lost 7; bases outside the gene matches: 3. Germline values: CDR1 SEHNR, CDR2 FQNEAQ (reference sequence). This CDR3 has 12 residues. This sequence joins TRBV7-9 and TRBJ2-7; 7 bases align to TRBD1. This TCR derives from a male donor in good health and CMV-seronegative. Sample: PBMCs. CDR3 in amino acids: CASSLGQPEQYF. In DNA, the CDR3 is TGTGCCAGCAGCTTGGGACAGCCGGAGCAGTACTTC. Full variable domain (rest looked up from reference TRBV7-9 and TRBJ2-7): DTGVSQNPRHKITKRGQNVTFRCDPISEHNRLYWYRQTLGQGPEFLTYFQNEAQLEKSRLLSDRFSAERPKGSFSTLEIQRTEQGDSAMYLCASSLGQPEQYFGPGTRLTVT.